This TCR beta chain was captured in a study of T cell repertoires in cytomegalovirus infection. Study results and caveats: Dominating the ex vivo response were HLA-C-restricted CMV-specific TCR beta clonotypes.

This clonotype has ten or more counts. Its antigen remains unknown. A single record per CDR3 protein comes from TCRdb applying MiXCR to the reads. Of hundreds of thousands of distinct CDR3 sequences listed, more than 25% are singletons. The length of the CDR3 is 13 residues. With 9 bases removed from V and 1 base from J, the gap between germline ends came to 12 bases. Germline CDR1 and CDR2: SEHNR and FQNEAQ (reference sequence). This specimen was cultured CD8+ T cells from PBMCs, taken from culture after CMV antigen stimulation. The receptor's source is a human donor in good health (CMV status not recorded). Some clones in this sample may be carry-over from other donors' samples. J is TRBJ1-1 and V is TRBV7-9, with no clear D. The CDR3 is CASSPSGNTEAFF. The CDR3 nucleotides read TGTGCCAGTTCCCCATCGGGGAACACTGAAGCTTTCTTT.